This T cell receptor beta chain is from a study of T-cell memory formation after mild COVID-19. Trimming took 1 base from V and 4 from J, leaving 7 bases between them. CDR3 length: 13 residues. TCRdb redid the calling of the 5' RACE reads with MiXCR, one entry per CDR3 protein. The sample includes 110,000 to 150,000 distinct CDR3 sequences, around 27% of them seen just once. Sequenced material: PBMCs or a T cell subset sorted from them (not recorded which). The TCR was taken from an adult woman who had mild COVID-19 (a few samples of this study predate the infection). Cell type and time point are not known. V usage is TRBV12-3 or TRBV12-4 and J usage is TRBJ1-1; D is uncertain. CDR3 residues: CASSLEGTTEAFF. As DNA, the CDR3 is TGTGCCAGCAGTTTAGAGGGAACCACTGAAGCTTTCTTT.